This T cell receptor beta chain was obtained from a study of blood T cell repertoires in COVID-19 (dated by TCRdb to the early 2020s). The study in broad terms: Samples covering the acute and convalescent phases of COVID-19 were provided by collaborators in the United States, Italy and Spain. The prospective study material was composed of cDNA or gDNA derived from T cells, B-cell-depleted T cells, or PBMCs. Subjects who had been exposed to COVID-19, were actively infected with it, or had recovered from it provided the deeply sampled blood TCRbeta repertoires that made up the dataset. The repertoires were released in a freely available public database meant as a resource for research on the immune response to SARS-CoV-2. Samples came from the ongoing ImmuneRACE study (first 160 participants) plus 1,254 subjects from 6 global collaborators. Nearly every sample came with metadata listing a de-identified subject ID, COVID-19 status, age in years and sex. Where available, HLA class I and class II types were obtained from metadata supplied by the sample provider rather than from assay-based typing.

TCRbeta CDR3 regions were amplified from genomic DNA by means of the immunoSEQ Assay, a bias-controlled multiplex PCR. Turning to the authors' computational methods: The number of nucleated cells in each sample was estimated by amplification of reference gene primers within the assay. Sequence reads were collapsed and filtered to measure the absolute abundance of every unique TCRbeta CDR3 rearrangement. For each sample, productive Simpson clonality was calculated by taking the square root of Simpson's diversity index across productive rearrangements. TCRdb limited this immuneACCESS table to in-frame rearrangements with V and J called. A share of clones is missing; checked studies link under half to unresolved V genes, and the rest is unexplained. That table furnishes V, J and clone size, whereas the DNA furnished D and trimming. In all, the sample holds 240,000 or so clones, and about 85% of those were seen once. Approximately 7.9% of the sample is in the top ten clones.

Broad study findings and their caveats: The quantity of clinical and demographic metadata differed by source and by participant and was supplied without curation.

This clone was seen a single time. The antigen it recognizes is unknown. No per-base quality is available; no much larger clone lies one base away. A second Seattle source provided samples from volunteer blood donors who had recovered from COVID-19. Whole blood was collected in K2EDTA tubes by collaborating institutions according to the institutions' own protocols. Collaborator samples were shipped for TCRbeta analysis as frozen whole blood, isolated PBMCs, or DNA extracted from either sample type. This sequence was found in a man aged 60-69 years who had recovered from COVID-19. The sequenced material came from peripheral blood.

The DNA reads TGTGCCAGCAGCTTACCTCGGACAGGGCGAGAGCAGTACTTC. This sequence encodes CASSLPRTGREQYF. This chain joins TRBV11-2 to TRBJ2-7, with TRBD1 matching 8 junction bases. The CDR3 covers 14 residues, taking in both the cysteine and the phenylalanine. Kept here is only the CDR3 DNA, which spans 42 bases and is read in frame from base 1. Sequences SGHAT (CDR1) and FQNNGV (CDR2) are obtained from the germline V gene. Trimming leaves V shorter by 2 bases and J shorter by 7 bases, with the junction holding 7 bases beyond the gene matches.